This T cell receptor (beta chain) was recovered during a study of T cells after yellow fever vaccination. Germline V gene lookup returns CDR1 MNHNY and CDR2 SVGAGI (reference sequence). The CDR3 loop spans 14 amino acids. Deletions cut 5 bases from V and 0 bases from J, with 7 bases between. Each CDR3 protein is one row after TCRdb ran MiXCR on the 5' RACE reads. The data show some 320,000 distinct CDR3 sequences, with about 4% seen just once and 20% to 25% held by the top ten. This sequence originates from a man in his late teens or twenties who received the YFV17D yellow fever vaccine. The sequencing here drew on PBMCs, taken 5 days after the yellow fever booster vaccination. V gene TRBV6-6 combines with J gene TRBJ1-4; D unresolved. The CDR3 is CASSISATNEKLFF. CDR3 nucleotides: TGTGCCAGCAGTATCAGTGCAACTAATGAAAAACTGTTTTTT.